Below are 10 T cell receptor beta chains sequenced from a single sample in a study of persistence of HIV-infected CD4 T cells. The libraries were made with immunoSEQ version 4 in survey mode. Produced via immunoSEQ multiplex PCR; TCRdb's table is partial and in-frame only. The sample carries 6,500 to 8,500 clones, about 56% recorded once. These receptors lack a known antigen. Lysates of CMV-infected fibroblasts at 9.5 to 10 ug/mL stimulated these cells. Sorting of responding CD4+ T cells relied on upregulated CD40 ligand together with CD69. The specimen was CD4+ T cells sorted from PBMCs after 18-hour stimulation, collected from a patient who received antiretroviral therapy. The receptors come from an adult man with HIV who was CMV-seropositive.

V usage is TRBV6-6 and J usage is TRBJ2-5, with D perhaps matching TRBD1 (6 bases). Germline lookup yields CDR1 MNHNY and CDR2 SVGAGI (reference sequence). The CDR3 is made up of 14 amino acids. Trimming shortened V by 6 bases and J by 6 bases, and 17 bases separated the two germline ends. The CDR3 loop reads CASSPLGQGKTQYF. CDR3 nucleotide sequence: TGTGCCAGCAGCCCCCTAGGGCAGGGGAAGACCCAGTACTTC.

The chain is built from TRBV7-9 and TRBJ2-7; D is ambiguous. CDR1 is SEHNR, CDR2 FQNEAQ, per germline (reference sequence). V was clipped by 4 bases and J by 4 bases, with 11 bases between them. The CDR3 is 13 amino acids. The CDR3 loop is CASSSSDRYEQYF. In nucleotides, the CDR3 is TGTGCCAGCAGCTCATCGGACCGTTACGAGCAGTACTTC. Drawing the rest from reference TRBV7-9 and TRBJ2-7, the complete variable domain is DTGVSQNPRHKITKRGQNVTFRCDPISEHNRLYWYRQTLGQGPEFLTYFQNEAQLEKSRLLSDRFSAERPKGSFSTLEIQRTEQGDSAMYLCASSSSDRYEQYFGPGTRLTVT.

The V and J genes are TRBV6-4 and TRBJ2-2, with D unclear. From germline, CDR1 is MRHNA and CDR2 SNTAGT. This CDR3 contains 14 residues. V was clipped by 6 bases and J by 2 bases, with 10 bases between them. The CDR3 DNA reads as TGTGCCAGCAGCCTATCCTCCAACACCGGGGAGCTGTTTTTT. The encoded protein is CASSLSSNTGELFF.

This chain uses TRBV10-3 with TRBJ2-5; 7 nucleotides line up with TRBD1. The CDR3 consists of 16 residues. V was clipped by 0 bases and J by 2 bases; unmatched bases: 6. Germline V gene sequence: CDR1 ENHRY, CDR2 SYGVKD. In nucleotides, the CDR3 is TGTGCCATCAGTGAGTCGAGAGCAGGGGGACAAGAGACCCAGTACTTC. This codes for CAISESRAGGQETQYF.

The sample holds one count of this clone. V and J are TRBV19 and TRBJ2-1; 9 bases align to TRBD1. V trimming: 4 bases; J trimming: 15 bases; junction bases outside the gene matches: 13. The germline gives CDR1 LNHDA, CDR2 SQIVND (reference sequence). This CDR3 has 14 residues. DNA for the CDR3: TGTGCCAGTAGTACGTCCCGGGACAGGGATCCAGGGTTCTTC. Translating it yields CASSTSRDRDPGFF. Combining the CDR3 with reference TRBV19 and TRBJ2-1 gives the whole variable domain DGGITQSPKYLFRKEGQNVTLSCEQNLNHDAMYWYRQDPGQGLRLIYYSQIVNDFQKGDIAEGYSVSREKKESFPLTVTSAQKNPTAFYLCASSTSRDRDPGFFGPGTRLTVL.

The chain employs TRBV4-1 and TRBJ1-4; 10 positions match TRBD1. CDR3 size: 16 residues. The V segment lost 4 bases and the J segment 5 bases; nucleotides outside the gene matches: 7. Per germline, CDR1 MGHRA and CDR2 YSYEKL. The CDR3 loop reads CASSLGPGQGNEKLFF. CDR3 bases: TGCGCCAGCAGCCTGGGACCGGGACAGGGGAATGAAAAACTGTTTTTT.

The CDR3 DNA follows: TGTGCCAGCAGCGTAGCTGGGCTAGACACGGGAAATGAGCAGTTCTTC. Amino acid sequence: CASSVAGLDTGNEQFF. J is TRBJ2-1 and V is TRBV9, with D maybe TRBD2 (5 bases). Germline values: CDR1 SGDLS, CDR2 YYNGEE. The CDR3 contains 16 residues. With 0 bases removed from V and 7 bases from J, the gap between germline ends came to 17 bases. The full variable domain, rest sourced from reference TRBV9 and TRBJ2-1, is DSGVTQTPKHLITATGQRVTLRCSPRSGDLSVYWYQQSLDQGLQFLIQYYNGEERAKGNILERFSAQQFPDLHSELNLSSLELGDSALYFCASSVAGLDTGNEQFFGPGTRLTVL.

The J gene is TRBJ1-3, the V gene TRBV12-3 or TRBV12-4; TRBD1 is a possible D gene (5 bases). The CDR3 runs 13 residues. V lost 3 bases and J lost 4, with 7 bases in between. CDR3 DNA: TGTGCCAGCAGTTTCGGGGGAGGAAACACCATATATTTT. Translating it yields CASSFGGGNTIYF.

This clone is medium-sized. V gene TRBV19 combines with J gene TRBJ1-1, with no clear D. The germline CDR1 and CDR2 sequences are LNHDA and SQIVND (reference sequence). This CDR3 is built from 14 residues. Trimming removed 0 bases from V and 5 bases from J, with 10 bases in between. CDR3: CASSIDHGGTEAFF. CDR3 coding DNA: TGTGCCAGTAGTATAGATCATGGAGGGACTGAAGCTTTCTTT.

This chain joins TRBV20-1 and TRBJ1-5; no clear D. Germline V gene lookup returns CDR1 DFQATT and CDR2 SNEGSKA (reference sequence). V shed 3 bases and J shed 0 bases, with 9 bases lying between them. CDR3 length: 14 residues. The CDR3 reads CSASLGYSNQPQHF. The CDR3, as DNA: TGCAGTGCTAGTCTTGGTTATAGCAATCAGCCCCAGCATTTT.